A selection of T cell receptor beta chains follows, all from one sample in a study of control samples from healthy donors and cancer patients. TCRdb's table, derived via immunoSEQ multiplex PCR, lists solely in-frame clones and lacks some. The table shows 160,000 or so clones, with 80% to 95% occurring only once. The sample consisted of blood. These receptors all come from a woman in her 30s in good health. The CDR3 runs from the conserved cysteine through the conserved F or W. Each record gives: CDR3 protein, CDR3 DNA, J gene, clone size, D gene, V gene. A D gene is named only where the DNA matches it firmly. For some rows the clone size is stated as once, few or many, or as a class when expanded; others skip it.

CASKRAGATNEKLFF | TGTGCCAGCAAAAGGGCGGGTGCAACTAATGAAAAACTGTTTTTT | TRBJ1-4 | NA | NA | TRBV6-5
CASSQLGYNEQFF | TGCGCCAGCAGCCAATTAGGTTACAATGAGCAGTTCTTC | TRBJ2-1 | NA | NA | TRBV4-3
CASSKSVSSYNEQFF | TGTGCCAGCAGTAAAAGCGTAAGCTCCTACAATGAGCAGTTCTTC | TRBJ2-1 | NA | NA | TRBV2
CASRTNYGYTF | TGTGCCAGCAGGACTAACTATGGCTACACCTTC | TRBJ1-2 | NA | NA | TRBV12-3/TRBV12-4
CASSYEPPLAGVYNEQFF | TGTGCCAGCAGCTACGAACCACCTCTAGCGGGTGTATACAATGAGCAGTTCTTC | TRBJ2-1 | NA | TRBD2 | TRBV7-3
CASSLEGVSGETQYF | TGTGCCAGCAGTTTAGAGGGGGTGAGCGGAGAGACCCAGTACTTC | TRBJ2-5 | NA | NA | TRBV28
CASTTGQVAGEQFF | TGTGCCAGCACCACGGGACAGGTCGCTGGTGAGCAGTTCTTC | TRBJ2-1 | NA | TRBD1 | TRBV7-9
CASSRDSYGNTIYF | TGTGCCAGCTCACGGGACAGCTACGGAAACACCATATATTTT | TRBJ1-3 | NA | TRBD1 | TRBV18
CASSKTGRRWAGELFF | TGTGCCAGCAGCAAGACCGGACGGCGGTGGGCCGGGGAGCTGTTTTTT | TRBJ2-2 | NA | NA | TRBV21-1
CASSLGGLTSYNEQFF | TGTGCCAGCAGCTTAGGCGGGCTAACCTCCTACAATGAGCAGTTCTTC | TRBJ2-1 | NA | NA | TRBV7-8
CASSLGAGSYEQYF | TGTGCCAGCAGCTTAGGGGCAGGTTCCTACGAGCAGTACTTC | TRBJ2-7 | NA | NA | TRBV7-2
CASTPQGSGANVLTF | TGTGCCAGTACTCCCCAAGGGTCTGGGGCCAACGTCCTGACTTTC | TRBJ2-6 | once | NA | TRBV19
CASSHGSDLPLSHEQFF | TGTGCCAGCAGCCATGGAAGCGACCTCCCGTTGTCCCATGAGCAGTTCTTC | TRBJ2-1 | NA | NA | TRBV3-1/TRBV3-2
CASSYSGLEYQETQYF | TGTGCCAGCAGTTACTCGGGACTGGAGTACCAAGAGACCCAGTACTTC | TRBJ2-5 | once | NA | TRBV6-5
CASSKGTGLNTEAFF | TGTGCCAGCAGCAAGGGGACAGGTCTGAACACTGAAGCTTTCTTT | TRBJ1-1 | once | TRBD1 | TRBV9
CASSVSTSGRADTQYF | TGTGCCAGCAGCGTATCGACTAGCGGGAGGGCCGATACGCAGTATTTT | TRBJ2-3 | NA | TRBD2 | TRBV9
CASSPHVAGPITDTQYF | TGCGCCAGCAGCCCCCACGTAGCGGGACCTATCACAGATACGCAGTATTTT | TRBJ2-3 | NA | TRBD2 | TRBV5-1
CASSIAGTQHF | TGTGCCAGTAGTATTGCTGGCACCCAGCATTTT | TRBJ1-5 | NA | NA | TRBV19
CASSWGLNQPQHF | TGTGCCAGCAGTTGGGGCCTCAATCAGCCCCAGCATTTT | TRBJ1-5 | NA | NA | TRBV28
CASSESYGYTF | TGCGCCAGCAGTGAGTCCTATGGCTACACCTTC | TRBJ1-2 | NA | NA | TRBV10-2
CASSHGTRGETQYF | TGTGCCAGCAGCCATGGGACTCGAGGAGAGACCCAGTACTTC | TRBJ2-5 | NA | NA | TRBV11-2
CASSMTGLVAFF | TGTGCCAGCAGCATGACAGGGCTCGTAGCTTTCTTT | TRBJ1-1 | few | TRBD1 | TRBV14
CASSGGGSIPSYEQYF | TGCGCCAGCAGCGGGGGAGGGTCCATCCCAAGCTACGAGCAGTACTTC | TRBJ2-7 | NA | TRBD2 | TRBV5-1
CASSQGSGGGSIDTQYF | TGTGCCAGCAGCCAAGGTAGCGGGGGAGGGTCTATAGATACGCAGTATTTT | TRBJ2-3 | NA | TRBD2 | TRBV4-2
CASRSLDVATNEKLFF | TGTGCCAGCAGGAGTCTGGACGTTGCAACTAATGAAAAACTGTTTTTT | TRBJ1-4 | NA | NA | TRBV27
CASSFGTGANYGYTF | TGTGCCAGCAGTTTCGGGACAGGGGCCAACTATGGCTACACCTTC | TRBJ1-2 | once | TRBD1 | TRBV2
CATSAARYPDTQYF | TGTGCCACCAGTGCAGCCCGCTATCCAGATACGCAGTATTTT | TRBJ2-3 | once | NA | TRBV24-1
CASSAQGRETQYF | TGTGCCAGCAGCGCACAGGGGAGGGAGACCCAGTACTTC | TRBJ2-5 | NA | NA | TRBV7-9
CASSSASTEQFF | TGTGCCAGCAGCTCAGCAAGCACTGAGCAGTTCTTC | TRBJ2-1 | NA | NA | TRBV9
CASSLTGLAAGSTDTQYF | TGTGCCAGCAGCCTAACGGGACTAGCGGCTGGAAGCACAGATACGCAGTATTTT | TRBJ2-3 | NA | TRBD2 | TRBV3-1/TRBV3-2
CASSRQLAGLGNEQFF | TGCGCCAGCAGCCGACAACTAGCGGGTCTGGGGAATGAGCAGTTCTTC | TRBJ2-1 | NA | TRBD2 | TRBV4-3
CASSQMGRYHNEQFF | TGCGCCAGCAGCCAAATGGGACGCTACCACAATGAGCAGTTCTTC | TRBJ2-1 | NA | NA | TRBV4-1
CASSNRDRGLSLHF | TGTGCCAGCAGCAACCGGGACAGGGGACTGTCCCTCCACTTT | TRBJ1-6 | NA | TRBD1 | TRBV28
CASSSTWGYNEQFF | TGTGCCAGCAGCTCGACGTGGGGGTACAATGAGCAGTTCTTC | TRBJ2-1 | NA | NA | TRBV5-4
CASSLGHTYEQYF | TGTGCCAGCAGTTTGGGGCATACCTACGAGCAGTACTTC | TRBJ2-7 | few | NA | TRBV28
CASSGDGQGTYEQYF | TGTGCCAGCAGCGGGGATGGACAGGGGACCTACGAGCAGTACTTC | TRBJ2-7 | NA | TRBD1 | TRBV7-8
CASSLTGQDSTLHF | TGTGCCAGCAGCTTAACCGGACAGGACTCTACCCTCCACTTT | TRBJ1-6 | NA | TRBD1 | TRBV5-6
CASSSLQGARDTQYF | TGTGCCAGCAGCTCCTTACAGGGGGCTAGAGATACGCAGTATTTT | TRBJ2-3 | NA | TRBD1 | TRBV5-4
CASSSGLGQFF | TGTGCCAGCAGCTCCGGACTGGGGCAGTTCTTC | TRBJ2-1 | NA | NA | TRBV13
CASSQDIWRENRDEQFF | TGCGCCAGCAGCCAAGATATTTGGCGGGAGAACCGGGATGAGCAGTTCTTC | TRBJ2-1 | NA | TRBD2 | TRBV4-3
CASSEGGRTEAFF | TGTGCCAGCAGTGAAGGGGGGAGGACTGAAGCTTTCTTT | TRBJ1-1 | NA | NA | TRBV6-1
CASSRGGGAKNIQYF | TGTGCCAGTAGTCGCGGCGGAGGAGCCAAAAACATTCAGTACTTC | TRBJ2-4 | NA | NA | TRBV19
CASSTEGSNQPQHF | TGTGCCAGCAGTACGGAGGGGAGCAATCAGCCCCAGCATTTT | TRBJ1-5 | NA | NA | TRBV2
CASSVGSPYTGELFF | TGTGCCAGCAGCGTAGGGTCCCCATACACCGGGGAGCTGTTTTTT | TRBJ2-2 | NA | NA | TRBV9
CASRGTGSEKLFF | TGTGCCAGCAGGGGGACAGGGTCTGAAAAACTGTTTTTT | TRBJ1-4 | NA | TRBD1 | TRBV28
CASSQEQGSNQPQHF | TGCGCCAGCAGCCAAGAGCAGGGAAGCAATCAGCCCCAGCATTTT | TRBJ1-5 | NA | NA | TRBV4-1
CASSLASGNQPYEQYF | TGTGCCAGCAGTTTGGCTAGCGGCAACCAGCCCTACGAGCAGTACTTC | TRBJ2-7 | NA | TRBD2 | TRBV28
CASSLSAGEGYNEQFF | TGTGCCAGCAGTTTATCGGCAGGGGAGGGCTACAATGAGCAGTTCTTC | TRBJ2-1 | NA | NA | TRBV27
CASSSRTGSSRETQYF | TGTGCCAGTAGTTCACGGACAGGGTCAAGTCGAGAGACCCAGTACTTC | TRBJ2-5 | NA | TRBD1 | TRBV19
CASSPSLAGVYEQYF | TGTGCCAGCAGCCCCTCGCTAGCGGGAGTCTACGAGCAGTACTTC | TRBJ2-7 | once | TRBD2 | TRBV27
CASSLEGGVSYEQYF | TGCGCCAGCAGCTTGGAGGGCGGAGTATCCTACGAGCAGTACTTC | TRBJ2-7 | NA | NA | TRBV5-1
CASSVGGYGNQPQHF | TGTGCCAGCAGCGTAGGAGGGTACGGCAATCAGCCCCAGCATTTT | TRBJ1-5 | NA | NA | TRBV9
CASSGRGQGPYEQYF | TGTGCCAGCAGTGGACGAGGACAGGGCCCCTACGAGCAGTACTTC | TRBJ2-7 | NA | TRBD1 | TRBV2